This T cell receptor beta chain was recovered during a study of T cell changes during pregnancy in multiple sclerosis. Trimming cost V 2 bases and J 3 bases, with 6 bases left between them. The CDR3 has 12 residues. Germline CDR1 and CDR2: SGHRS and YFSETQ. This table comes from immunoSEQ multiplex PCR, and its TCRdb copy is limited to in-frame clones, with some not included. The sample shows some 100,000 clones, over 85% of them seen only once. The sample in question was peripheral blood, obtained in the second trimester of pregnancy. The sequence derives from a female donor with multiple sclerosis, enrolled in a pregnancy study. This chain connects TRBV5-1 to TRBJ2-7; tentatively, D is TRBD2 (5 bases). In nucleotides, the CDR3 is TGCGCCAGCAGCTTTGAGGGCTACGAGCAGTACTTC. Protein: CASSFEGYEQYF. The full variable domain, rest sourced from reference TRBV5-1 and TRBJ2-7, is KAGVTQTPRYLIKTRGQQVTLSCSPISGHRSVSWYQQTPGQGLQFLFEYFSETQRNKGNFPGRFSGRQFSNSRSEMNVSTLELGDSALYLCASSFEGYEQYFGPGTRLTVT.